These 28 T cell receptor beta chains were sequenced from one sample in a study of T cells after yellow fever vaccination. TCRdb fed the 5' RACE reads into MiXCR, producing one record per CDR3 protein. The table lists 400,000 or so distinct CDR3 sequences, over 5% of them singletons. Material: PBMCs, obtained 5 days after the yellow fever booster vaccination. These receptors were collected from a man aged 25 to 40 who received the YFV17D yellow fever vaccine.

This clonotype was observed at least ten times. The CDR3, as DNA: TGCAGCGCCGCGGGACAGGCCACAGATACGCAGTATTTT. Translated: CSAAGQATDTQYF. The chain recombines TRBV29-1 with TRBJ2-3, with 8 positions matching TRBD1. The CDR3 spans 13 residues. Germline lookup yields CDR1 SQVTM and CDR2 ANQGSEA. V gave up 7 bases and J gave up 2 bases; unmatched junction bases: 5.

This clonotype was counted a few times. The V and J genes are TRBV28 and TRBJ1-5; a possible D gene is TRBD1 (6 bases). V lost 9 bases to trimming and J lost 7 bases, with 22 bases between them. There are 15 residues in the CDR3. The germline V gene encodes CDR1 MDHEN and CDR2 SYDVKM. The CDR3 DNA follows: TGTGCCAGTCTAAGGCTGGGGGGCGGATGGCAGCCCCAGCATTTT. This translates into CASLRLGGGWQPQHF.

In this sample, this clonotype turned up many times. This CDR3 reads CASSLDFNYGYTF. CDR3 bases: TGTGCCAGCAGCTTAGATTTTAACTATGGCTACACCTTC. This chain connects TRBV7-9 to TRBJ1-2; D is undetermined. Germline lookup yields CDR1 SEHNR and CDR2 FQNEAQ (reference sequence). The V and J ends lost 1 base and 1 base respectively, with 4 bases between them. This CDR3 has 13 residues. Together with reference TRBV7-9 and TRBJ1-2, the CDR3 gives the full variable domain: DTGVSQNPRHKITKRGQNVTFRCDPISEHNRLYWYRQTLGQGPEFLTYFQNEAQLEKSRLLSDRFSAERPKGSFSTLEIQRTEQGDSAMYLCASSLDFNYGYTFGSGTRLTVV.

Remarks on this clonotype: One end of the junction does not line up with germline, which may come from a read error. This chain joins TRBV20-1 and TRBJ2-2, with D possibly being TRBD1 (5 bases). The CDR3 is 16 amino acids. CDR1 and CDR2 from the germline V gene are DFQATT and SNEGSKA (reference sequence). The CDR3 loop is CCARDLVRANTGELFF. Written as DNA, the CDR3 is TGCTGTGCTAGAGATCTGGTCAGGGCAAACACCGGGGAGCTGTTTTTT.

This clonotype appeared many times. The chain uses TRBV6-1 and TRBJ2-1; D is uncertain. V lost 5 bases, J lost 4 bases, and 12 bases lay in between. CDR1 and CDR2 from the germline V gene are MNHNS and SASEGT. The CDR3 is made up of 14 amino acids. The CDR3 nucleotides read TGTGCCAGCAGTCCTCCCACCCCGTACAATGAGCAGTTCTTC. It is translated as CASSPPTPYNEQFF.

J is TRBJ2-1 and V is TRBV29-1; 9 bases fit TRBD2. This CDR3 comprises 13 residues. V was pared by 6 bases and J by 5 bases, with 5 bases of the junction left unmatched. The germline gives CDR1 SQVTM, CDR2 ANQGSEA. The DNA of the CDR3 is TGCAGCGTGGGGACTAGCCTAAACAATGAGCAGTTCTTC. Amino acids: CSVGTSLNNEQFF.

J is TRBJ1-3 and V is TRBV29-1; TRBD1 might be the D (6 bases). CDR3 length equals 14 residues. V lost 7 bases, J lost 2 bases, and 15 bases lay in between. The V gene's germline CDR1 is SQVTM and CDR2 ANQGSEA. CDR3 in amino acids: CSAQTGSTGNTIYF. For the CDR3, the DNA is TGCAGCGCCCAAACAGGGAGCACTGGAAACACCATATATTTT.

This clonotype has just a few counts. The chain carries TRBV6-2 or TRBV6-3 and TRBJ2-5; possible D gene TRBD1, 6 bases. Germline loops: CDR1 MNHEY, CDR2 SVGEGT. V lost 2 bases, J lost 2 bases, and 9 bases lay in between. This CDR3 contains 14 residues. The CDR3 region is CASSYPGQQETQYF. DNA of the CDR3: TGTGCCAGCAGTTACCCCGGACAGCAAGAGACCCAGTACTTC.

This clonotype turned up a few times. The V gene is TRBV18, the J gene TRBJ2-1; D is possibly TRBD2 (5 bases). The CDR3 is 16 amino acids. CDR1 is KGHSH and CDR2 is LQKENI in the germline V gene. V lost 3 bases and J 4 bases, leaving 16 bases between the germline ends. DNA for the CDR3: TGTGCCAGCTCACCCCCCAGCCCAGCGGATTACAATGAGCAGTTCTTC. This gives the protein CASSPPSPADYNEQFF.

V and J are TRBV3-1 and TRBJ2-1, with TRBD2 matching 9 bases. J gave up 3 bases and V 1 base, and 1 base lay outside the gene matches. Germline CDR1 LGHDT, CDR2 YNNKEL (reference sequence). The CDR3 covers 15 residues. The CDR3 coding sequence is TGTGCCAGCAGCCAAGCTAGCGGGAACTACAATGAGCAGTTCTTC. It encodes CASSQASGNYNEQFF.

In this sample, this clonotype turned up many times. V usage is TRBV5-6 and J usage is TRBJ1-2; D call uncertain. Between the trimmed V and J ends, which lost 2 bases and 9 bases, there was a span of 14 bases. This CDR3 contains 13 residues. Germline CDR1 and CDR2: SGHDT and YYEEEE. The CDR3 spells CASSFERMRRYTF. CDR3 nucleotide sequence: TGTGCCAGCAGCTTTGAGCGTATGCGGCGCTACACCTTC.

In this sample, this clonotype turned up many times. This rearrangement joins TRBV20-1 to TRBJ2-7, with 8 bases matching TRBD2. Per germline, CDR1 DFQATT and CDR2 SNEGSKA (reference sequence). This CDR3 has 14 amino acids. V dropped 6 bases and J dropped 2; count of bases not matched to a gene: 9. The CDR3 protein is CSAPGLELAYEQYF. The CDR3, as DNA: TGCAGTGCCCCGGGACTAGAATTAGCCTACGAGCAGTACTTC.

This clonotype came up many times. The J gene is TRBJ2-3, the V gene TRBV20-1; possible D gene TRBD2, 6 bases. Looked up from germline, CDR1 is DFQATT and CDR2 is SNEGSKA (reference sequence). V was cut by 6 bases and J by 3 bases, with 22 bases left in between. The CDR3 contains 16 residues. The CDR3 region is CSAPPGGNVKTDTQYF. The CDR3 coding sequence is TGCAGTGCCCCCCCCGGAGGGAATGTGAAGACAGATACGCAGTATTTT.

This clonotype has ten or more counts. V gene TRBV5-1 combines with J gene TRBJ1-1, with D perhaps matching TRBD1 (5 bases). Germline V gene data show CDR1 as SGHRS and CDR2 as YFSETQ. The CDR3 runs to 13 residues. The germline V and J ends were trimmed by 5 bases and 1 base, with 9 bases remaining between them. CDR3 bases: TGCGCCAGCAGTTTCGGGGCGAACACTGAAGCTTTCTTT. Translation: CASSFGANTEAFF. Supplemented by reference TRBV5-1 and TRBJ1-1, the full variable domain reads KAGVTQTPRYLIKTRGQQVTLSCSPISGHRSVSWYQQTPGQGLQFLFEYFSETQRNKGNFPGRFSGRQFSNSRSEMNVSTLELGDSALYLCASSFGANTEAFFGQGTRLTVV.

The sample holds a few counts of this clonotype. The V gene is TRBV7-7, the J gene TRBJ2-2; 8 nucleotides line up with TRBD2. Germline trimming cut 3 bases from V and 5 bases from J; bases unmatched to any gene: 11. Germline V gene lookup returns CDR1 SSHAT and CDR2 FNYEAQ (reference sequence). The CDR3 sequence is 17 residues long. The CDR3 sequence is CASSLAAGAGVTGELFF. CDR3 coding DNA: TGTGCCAGCAGCTTGGCTGCCGGAGCGGGAGTTACCGGGGAGCTGTTTTTT.

The chain's CDR3 is CASRLGEATDTQYF. In DNA, the CDR3 is TGTGCCAGCAGGCTAGGGGAGGCAACAGATACGCAGTATTTT. V gene TRBV7-2 combines with J gene TRBJ2-3, with D maybe TRBD2 (6 bases). Between the trimmed V and J ends, which lost 6 bases and 3 bases, there was a span of 13 bases. The CDR3 loop spans 14 amino acids. The germline V gene encodes CDR1 SGHTA and CDR2 FQGNSA.

This clonotype has more than one count but fewer than ten. The chain couples TRBV7-2 to TRBJ2-1; unclear D gene. CDR3 size: 15 residues. Germline V gene data show CDR1 as SGHTA and CDR2 as FQGNSA. V was clipped by 5 bases and J by 1 base, with 12 bases between them. CDR3 amino acids: CASSTPDVSYNEQFF. The CDR3 DNA reads TGTGCCAGCAGCACACCGGACGTTTCCTACAATGAGCAGTTCTTC.

The gene calls are TRBV6-1 and TRBJ2-5; D is ambiguous. The CDR3 has 13 amino acids. Germline loops: CDR1 MNHNS, CDR2 SASEGT. With 10 bases removed from V and 8 bases from J, the gap between germline ends came to 20 bases. The CDR3 loop reads CATQPLLVGTQYF. In DNA, the CDR3 is TGTGCCACCCAACCCCTCCTCGTTGGTACCCAGTACTTC.

This clonotype was observed many times. The chain carries TRBV6-1 and TRBJ1-1, with unresolved D. The germline gives CDR1 MNHNS, CDR2 SASEGT. The CDR3 consists of 10 residues. The V gene lost 8 bases and the J gene lost 7 bases, with 8 bases spanning the gap. The CDR3 loop reads CASGTVEAFF. CDR3 sequence (DNA): TGTGCCAGCGGCACCGTTGAAGCTTTCTTT.

The rearrangement joins TRBV5-5 to TRBJ2-6; D ambiguous. V lost 4 bases to trimming and J lost 2 bases, with 10 bases between them. There are 15 residues in the CDR3. Germline lookup yields CDR1 SGHKS and CDR2 YYEKEE (reference sequence). The CDR3 nucleotides read TGTGCCAGCAGCACCCCTGCGACTGGGGCCAACGTCCTGACTTTC. Its protein is CASSTPATGANVLTF.

The J gene is TRBJ2-6, the V gene TRBV25-1; D possibly corresponds to TRBD2 (5 bases). Germline CDR1 is MGHDK and CDR2 is SYGVNS. This CDR3 has 18 amino acids. Trimming stripped 3 bases from V and 0 bases from J, with 15 bases between. The CDR3 nucleotides read TGTGCCAGCAGTGACCCGACTGCGGGTAACTCTGGGGCCAACGTCCTGACTTTC. It yields the protein CASSDPTAGNSGANVLTF. The full variable domain, its missing parts supplied by reference TRBV25-1 and TRBJ2-6, is EADIYQTPRYLVIGTGKKITLECSQTMGHDKMYWYQQDPGMELHLIHYSYGVNSTEKGDLSSESTVSRIRTEHFPLTLESARPSHTSQYLCASSDPTAGNSGANVLTFGAGSRLTVL.

This clonotype was detected many times. This sequence joins TRBV28 and TRBJ2-1; TRBD2 aligns across 10 bases. CDR3 size: 17 residues. V lost 6 bases to trimming and J lost 8 bases; unmatched junction nucleotides: 16. CDR1 and CDR2 from the germline V gene are MDHEN and SYDVKM. The CDR3 sequence: CASSGQSGRAAEYEQFF. Written as DNA, the CDR3 is TGTGCCAGCAGCGGACAGAGCGGGAGGGCCGCTGAGTATGAGCAGTTCTTC.

There are a few counts of this clonotype. The chain combines TRBV29-1 with TRBJ2-1; D could derive from TRBD1 or TRBD2 (6 bases each). Trimming removed 7 bases at V and 0 bases at J, with 19 bases between. CDR3 length: 16 amino acids. The germline V gene has CDR1 SQVTM and CDR2 ANQGSEA. This chain's CDR3 is CSARGGRVSSYNEQFF. The CDR3 coding sequence is TGCAGCGCCCGAGGGGGGAGAGTGAGCTCCTACAATGAGCAGTTCTTC.

The chain links TRBV28 to TRBJ2-1; TRBD2 aligns across 10 bases. From germline, CDR1 is MDHEN and CDR2 SYDVKM. There are 15 residues in the CDR3. V was pared by 6 bases and J by 6 bases, with 8 bases of the junction left unmatched. The CDR3 region has the DNA TGTGCCAGCAGCTATGCAGCGGGGGGGTCCAATGAGCAGTTCTTC. Its translation is CASSYAAGGSNEQFF.

This clonotype showed up just a few times. The chain employs TRBV2 and TRBJ1-4, with 7 bases fitting TRBD1. Germline assignment: CDR1 SNHLY and CDR2 FYNNEI. V was pared by 2 bases and J by 6 bases, with 3 bases of the junction left unmatched. The CDR3 is made up of 14 amino acids. The CDR3 DNA reads as TGTGCCAGCAGTGAAAAGGGGGCGTATGAAAAACTGTTTTTT. Residues: CASSEKGAYEKLFF. Full variable domain (outside the CDR3, taken from reference TRBV2 and TRBJ1-4): EPEVTQTPSHQVTQMGQEVILRCVPISNHLYFYWYRQILGQKVEFLVSFYNNEISEKSEIFDDQFSVERPDGSNFTLKIRSTKLEDSAMYFCASSEKGAYEKLFFGSGTQLSVL.

The table lists this clonotype with a few counts. The chain couples TRBV5-1 to TRBJ2-3; possibly TRBD1 for D (6 bases). The germline V gene encodes CDR1 SGHRS and CDR2 YFSETQ. There are 15 residues in the CDR3. V was clipped by 5 bases and J by 2 bases, with 15 bases between them. Here the CDR3 DNA reads TGCGCCAGCAGGACGACAGGAGTCCCCACAGATACGCAGTATTTT. Its protein product is CASRTTGVPTDTQYF.

This clonotype was seen at least ten times. This chain links TRBV15 with TRBJ2-7; D remains unclear. The CDR3 extends over 15 amino acids. Per germline, CDR1 LNHNV and CDR2 YYDKDF (reference sequence). The germline V and J ends were trimmed by 2 bases and 6 bases, with 17 bases remaining between them. Here the CDR3 reads CATSRQLYRTPEQYF. The CDR3 DNA sequence: TGTGCCACCAGCAGACAATTATACCGGACCCCCGAGCAGTACTTC. Full variable domain (rest looked up from reference TRBV15 and TRBJ2-7): DAMVIQNPRYQVTQFGKPVTLSCSQTLNHNVMYWYQQKSSQAPKLLFHYYDKDFNNEADTPDNFQSRRPNTSFCFLDIRSPGLGDTAMYLCATSRQLYRTPEQYFGPGTRLTVT.

In this sample, this clonotype turned up many times. V is TRBV5-1 and J is TRBJ2-7, with 7 bases that match TRBD2. The CDR3 is 13 residues long. CDR1 and CDR2 (germline): SGHRS, YFSETQ. With 4 bases clipped from V and 3 bases from J, the junction kept 4 bases outside the gene matches. CDR3 loop: CASSRAGVYEQYF. Here the CDR3 DNA reads TGCGCCAGCAGCCGGGCGGGGGTCTACGAGCAGTACTTC.